This TCR beta chain was identified during a study of vaccination and CD4 T cells after COVID-19. Germline loops: CDR1 MNHEY, CDR2 SVGAGI. This CDR3 comprises 16 residues. V shed 0 bases, J shed 5 bases, and the junction held 7 bases outside the gene matches. Treatment in this sample: approximately nine-day PBMC culture with coronavirus spike peptide pools or control peptides (ViraFEST assay). Pre-COVID-19 pandemic sampling (2011-2018) yielded the unexposed donor's CD4+ T cells. Cultured CD4+ T cell DNA underwent sequencing with the Oncomine TCR Beta short-read assay. From CD4+ T cells that had been cultured, genomic DNA was extracted. A single record per CDR3 protein comes from TCRdb applying MiXCR to the PCR reads. This sample has some 11,000 distinct CDR3 sequences; 32% occur once, and the top ten carry approximately 13%. The sample holds a few counts of this clonotype. The antigen remains unidentified.

The chain carries TRBV6-5 and TRBJ2-5; 9 nucleotides match TRBD1. Sequencing used CD4+ T cells from blood, cultured in vitro. The receptor was isolated from a human donor in good health. CDR3: CASSYSAGTGIETQYF. CDR3 DNA sequence: TGTGCCAGCAGTTACTCGGCCGGGACAGGGATTGAGACCCAGTACTTC.